These T cell receptor beta chains were read from a single sample in a study of blood T cell repertoires in COVID-19. TCRdb's copy holds only in-frame clones and misses some; the assay was immunoSEQ multiplex PCR. Of 120,000 or so clones in the sample, 70% to 85% were seen once. Source material: peripheral blood. These receptors were taken from a man aged 45-65 years with acute or convalescent COVID-19. Both conserved end residues are part of each CDR3. Fields, in order: D gene, clone size, V gene, J gene, CDR3 protein, CDR3 DNA. The D gene is left open where the match is weak. The size of a clone is reported for some rows only, either as once, few or many, or as a class for expanded clones.

TRBD2	-	TRBV5-1	TRBJ2-6	CASSFKRETAGANVLTF	TGCGCCAGCAGTTTTAAGCGGGAGACGGCTGGGGCCAACGTCCTGACTTTC
TRBD2	-	TRBV5-4	TRBJ2-3	CASSSRGSGRDTQYF	TGTGCCAGCAGTTCCCGGGGGAGCGGGAGGGATACGCAGTATTTT
-	-	TRBV5-6	TRBJ2-3	CASSLLHRTDTQYF	TGTGCCAGCAGCTTGTTACACCGCACAGATACGCAGTATTTT
TRBD1	-	TRBV6-1	TRBJ2-2	CASSENRDRPNTGELFF	TGTGCCAGCAGTGAAAATCGGGACAGACCGAACACCGGGGAGCTGTTTTTT
TRBD1	-	TRBV6-6	TRBJ1-1	CASSYSDRATTEAFF	TGTGCCAGCAGTTACTCGGACAGGGCAACCACTGAAGCTTTCTTT
-	-	TRBV7-3	TRBJ2-5	CASSPTGVQETQYF	TGTGCCAGCAGCCCGACGGGGGTACAAGAGACCCAGTACTTC
TRBD2	-	TRBV5-1	TRBJ2-7	CASSQERLAGVYEQYF	TGCGCCAGCAGCCAAGAACGACTAGCGGGAGTCTACGAGCAGTACTTC
TRBD2	-	TRBV28	TRBJ2-5	CASTPSWTSGSEETQYF	TGTGCCAGCACCCCTTCCTGGACTAGCGGGAGCGAGGAGACCCAGTACTTC
TRBD2	-	TRBV7-2	TRBJ2-1	CASSLLAGDKNEQFF	TGTGCCAGCAGCTTACTAGCGGGAGATAAGAATGAGCAGTTCTTC
TRBD1	-	TRBV19	TRBJ1-6	CASSTSTGSRSPLHF	TGTGCCAGTAGCACATCGACAGGGTCTCGGTCACCCCTCCACTTT
TRBD1	-	TRBV5-1	TRBJ1-3	CASSLMGQGAVGNTIYF	TGCGCCAGCAGCTTGATGGGACAGGGGGCCGTTGGAAACACCATATATTTT
TRBD2	-	TRBV9	TRBJ2-3	CASSVDVGGSDTQYF	TGTGCCAGCAGCGTAGACGTGGGGGGGTCAGATACGCAGTATTTT
TRBD2	-	TRBV19	TRBJ2-7	CASSIVGGTSGTYEQYF	TGTGCCAGTAGTATCGTAGGCGGGACTAGCGGTACCTACGAGCAGTACTTC
TRBD1	-	TRBV6-2/TRBV6-3	TRBJ2-7	CASSNIGTGVYEQYF	TGTGCCAGCAGTAATATCGGGACAGGGGTGTACGAGCAGTACTTC
-	-	TRBV10-3	TRBJ1-5	CAISDRSNQPQHF	TGTGCCATCAGTGACCGGAGCAATCAGCCCCAGCATTTT
-	-	TRBV11-2	TRBJ1-6	CASSLDPGRNSPLHF	TGTGCCAGCAGCTTAGATCCTGGCCGTAATTCACCCCTCCACTTT
TRBD1	-	TRBV7-9	TRBJ2-3	CASSLGQGKMDTQYF	TGTGCCAGCAGCTTAGGACAGGGAAAGATGGATACGCAGTATTTT
-	few	TRBV13	TRBJ1-1	CASSPSLGGNTEAFF	TGTGCCAGCAGCCCGAGCTTGGGGGGAAACACTGAAGCTTTCTTT